This TCR beta chain comes out of a study of blood T cell repertoires in COVID-19. As for the study in general: Researchers got acute and convalescent COVID-19 samples from the United States, Italy and Spain. PBMCs, B-cell-depleted T cells, or T cells were the source of the cDNA or gDNA that made up the material.

This CDR3 has 15 amino acids. V was cut by 0 bases and J by 4 bases, with 13 bases left in between. Germline V CDR1 and CDR2: SGDLS, YYNGEE. As processed by the authors: Reference gene primer amplification in the assay estimated nucleated cell counts. This table comes from immunoSEQ multiplex PCR, and its TCRdb copy is limited to in-frame clones, with some not included. V, J and clone size derive from that table, while D and trimming were established from the DNA sequence. Here the sample spans about 190,000 clones, 70% to 80% being singletons. This sequence joins TRBV9 and TRBJ2-5, with TRBD2 as a possible D gene (6 bases). This sequence originates from a woman in her fifties or sixties with acute or convalescent COVID-19. What was sequenced was peripheral blood. The CDR3 spells CASSVGIEGGETQYF. The CDR3 region has the DNA TGTGCCAGCAGCGTAGGGATAGAGGGAGGAGAGACCCAGTACTTC.